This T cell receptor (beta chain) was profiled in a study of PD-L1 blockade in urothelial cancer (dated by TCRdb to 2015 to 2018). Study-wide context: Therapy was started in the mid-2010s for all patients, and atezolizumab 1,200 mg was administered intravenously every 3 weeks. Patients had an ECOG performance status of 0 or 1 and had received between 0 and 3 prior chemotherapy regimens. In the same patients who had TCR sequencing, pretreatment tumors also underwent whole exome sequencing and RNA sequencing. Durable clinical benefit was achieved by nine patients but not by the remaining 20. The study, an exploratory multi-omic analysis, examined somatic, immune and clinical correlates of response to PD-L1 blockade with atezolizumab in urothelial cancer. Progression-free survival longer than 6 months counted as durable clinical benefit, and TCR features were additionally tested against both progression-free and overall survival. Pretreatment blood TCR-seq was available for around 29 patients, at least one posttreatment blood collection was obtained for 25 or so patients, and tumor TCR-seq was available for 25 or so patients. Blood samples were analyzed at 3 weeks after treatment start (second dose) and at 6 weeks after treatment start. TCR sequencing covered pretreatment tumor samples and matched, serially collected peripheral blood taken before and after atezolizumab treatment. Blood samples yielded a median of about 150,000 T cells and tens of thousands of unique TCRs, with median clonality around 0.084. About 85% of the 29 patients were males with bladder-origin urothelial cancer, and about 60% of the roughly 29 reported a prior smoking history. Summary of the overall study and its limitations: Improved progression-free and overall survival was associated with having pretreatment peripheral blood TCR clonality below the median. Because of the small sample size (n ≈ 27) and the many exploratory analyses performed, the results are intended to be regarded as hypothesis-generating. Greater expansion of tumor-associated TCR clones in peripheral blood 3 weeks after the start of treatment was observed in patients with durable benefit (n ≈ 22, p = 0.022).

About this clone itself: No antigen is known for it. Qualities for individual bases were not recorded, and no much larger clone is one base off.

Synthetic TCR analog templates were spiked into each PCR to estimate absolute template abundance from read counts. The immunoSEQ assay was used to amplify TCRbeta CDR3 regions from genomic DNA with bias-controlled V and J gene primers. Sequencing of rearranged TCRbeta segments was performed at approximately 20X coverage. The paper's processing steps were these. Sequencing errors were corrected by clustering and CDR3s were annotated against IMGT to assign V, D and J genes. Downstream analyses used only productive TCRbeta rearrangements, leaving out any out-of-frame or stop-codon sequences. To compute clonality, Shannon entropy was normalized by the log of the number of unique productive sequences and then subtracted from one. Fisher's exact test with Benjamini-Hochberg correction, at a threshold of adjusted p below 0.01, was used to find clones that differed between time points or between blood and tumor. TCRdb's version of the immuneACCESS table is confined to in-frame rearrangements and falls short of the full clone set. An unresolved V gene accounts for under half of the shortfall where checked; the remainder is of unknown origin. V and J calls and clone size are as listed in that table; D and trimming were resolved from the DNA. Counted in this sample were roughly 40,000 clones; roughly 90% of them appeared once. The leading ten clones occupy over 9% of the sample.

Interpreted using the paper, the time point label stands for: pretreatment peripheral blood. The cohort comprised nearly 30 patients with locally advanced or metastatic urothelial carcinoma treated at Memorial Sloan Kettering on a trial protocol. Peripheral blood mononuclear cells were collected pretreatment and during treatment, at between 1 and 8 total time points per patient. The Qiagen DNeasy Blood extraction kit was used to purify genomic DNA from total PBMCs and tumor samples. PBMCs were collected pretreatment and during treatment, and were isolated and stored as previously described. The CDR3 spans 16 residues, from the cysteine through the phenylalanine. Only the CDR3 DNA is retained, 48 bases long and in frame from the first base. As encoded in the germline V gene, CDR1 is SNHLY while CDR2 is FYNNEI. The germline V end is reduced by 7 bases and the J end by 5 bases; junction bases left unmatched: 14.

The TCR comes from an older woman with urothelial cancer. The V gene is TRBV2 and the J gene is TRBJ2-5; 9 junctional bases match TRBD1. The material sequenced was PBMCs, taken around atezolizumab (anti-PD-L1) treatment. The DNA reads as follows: TGTGCCAGCACTGACTGGTCCGGGACAGGGATGGAGACCCAGTACTTC. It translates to CASTDWSGTGMETQYF.